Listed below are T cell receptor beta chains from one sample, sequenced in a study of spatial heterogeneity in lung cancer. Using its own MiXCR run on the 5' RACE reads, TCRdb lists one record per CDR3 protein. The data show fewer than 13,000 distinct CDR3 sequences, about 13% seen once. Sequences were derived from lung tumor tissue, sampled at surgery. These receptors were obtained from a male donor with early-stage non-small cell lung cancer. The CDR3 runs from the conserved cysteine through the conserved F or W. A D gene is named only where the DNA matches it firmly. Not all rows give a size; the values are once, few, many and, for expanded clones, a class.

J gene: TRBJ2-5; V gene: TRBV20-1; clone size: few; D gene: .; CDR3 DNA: TGCAGTGTTAGAGCCGTCCAAGAGACCCAGTACTTC; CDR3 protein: CSVRAVQETQYF
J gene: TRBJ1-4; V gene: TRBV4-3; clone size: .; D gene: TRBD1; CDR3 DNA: TGCGCCAGCAGCCATCGACCCGGGACAGTGAATGAAAAACTGTTTTTT; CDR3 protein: CASSHRPGTVNEKLFF
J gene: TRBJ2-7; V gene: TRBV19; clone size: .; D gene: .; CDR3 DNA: TGTGCCAGTAGTACCCGGGACATCTCCCCGCAGTACTTC; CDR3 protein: CASSTRDISPQYF
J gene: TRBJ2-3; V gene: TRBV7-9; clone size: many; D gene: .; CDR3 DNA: TGTGCCAGCAGCTTAGAGGACAGCACAGATACGCAGTATTTT; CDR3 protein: CASSLEDSTDTQYF
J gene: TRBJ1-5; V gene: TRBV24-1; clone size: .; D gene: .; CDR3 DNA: TGTGCCACTAGTGCGGCAGGGGAAGGCAATCAGCCCCAGCATTTT; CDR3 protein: CATSAAGEGNQPQHF
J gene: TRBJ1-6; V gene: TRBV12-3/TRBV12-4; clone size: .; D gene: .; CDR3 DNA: TGTGCCAGCAGTTCCTATAATTCACCCCTCCACTTT; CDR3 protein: CASSSYNSPLHF
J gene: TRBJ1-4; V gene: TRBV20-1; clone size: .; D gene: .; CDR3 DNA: TGCAGTGCTAGGACAAGTACAAATGAAAAACTGTTTTTT; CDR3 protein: CSARTSTNEKLFF
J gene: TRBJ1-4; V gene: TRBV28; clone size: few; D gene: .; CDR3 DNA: TGTGCCAGCACCCAAGACCTTGGCAGTGCTAATGAAAAACTGTTTTTT; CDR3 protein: CASTQDLGSANEKLFF
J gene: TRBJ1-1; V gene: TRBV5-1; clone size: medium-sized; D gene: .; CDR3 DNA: TGCGCCAGCAGCTTGGCCCAATCGATGAACACTGAAGCTTTCTTT; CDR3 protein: CASSLAQSMNTEAFF
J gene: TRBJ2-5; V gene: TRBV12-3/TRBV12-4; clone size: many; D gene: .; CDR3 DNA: TGTGCCAGCAGTTTAGAGGCGGGGCCGGAGACCCAGTACTTC; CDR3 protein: CASSLEAGPETQYF
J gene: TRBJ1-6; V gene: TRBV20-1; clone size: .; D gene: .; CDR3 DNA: TGCAGTGCTAGGGTCCGGAGGGGGAATTCACCCCTCCACTTT; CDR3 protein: CSARVRRGNSPLHF
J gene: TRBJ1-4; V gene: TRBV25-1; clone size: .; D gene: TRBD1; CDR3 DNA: TGTGCCAGCAGTTTAGCAGGGGGCGAAAAACTGTTTTTT; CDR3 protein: CASSLAGGEKLFF
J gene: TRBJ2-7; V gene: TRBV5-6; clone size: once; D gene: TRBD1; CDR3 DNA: TGTGCCAGCAGCTCCGACAGGGTTCTGCAGTACTTC; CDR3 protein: CASSSDRVLQYF
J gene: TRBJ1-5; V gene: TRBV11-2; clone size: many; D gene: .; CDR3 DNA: TGTGCCAGCAGTTTAATGGGCAATCAGCCCCAGCATTTT; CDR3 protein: CASSLMGNQPQHF
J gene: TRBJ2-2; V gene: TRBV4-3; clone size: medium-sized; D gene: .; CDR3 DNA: TGCGCCAGCAGCCAAGTAGTGAACACCGGGGAGCTGTTTTTT; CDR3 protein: CASSQVVNTGELFF
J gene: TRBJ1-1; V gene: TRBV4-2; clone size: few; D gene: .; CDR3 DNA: TGTGCCAGCAGCCAAGATGCACGGAACACTGAAGCTTTCTTT; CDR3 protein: CASSQDARNTEAFF
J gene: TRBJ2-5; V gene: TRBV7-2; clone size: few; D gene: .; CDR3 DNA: TGTGCCAGCAGCTTCAACGGAGAGACCCAGTACTTC; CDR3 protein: CASSFNGETQYF
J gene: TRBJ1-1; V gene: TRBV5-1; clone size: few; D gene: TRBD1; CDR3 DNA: TGCGCCAGCAGCTTCACAGGGGGCAGGACTGAAGCTTTCTTT; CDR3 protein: CASSFTGGRTEAFF
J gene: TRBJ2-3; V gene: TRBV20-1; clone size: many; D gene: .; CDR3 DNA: TGCAGTGCTAGTCCCCCGTCCCGAACGGATACGCAGTATTTT; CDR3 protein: CSASPPSRTDTQYF
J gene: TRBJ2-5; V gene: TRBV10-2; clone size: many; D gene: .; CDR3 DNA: TGCGCCAGCAGTGAAGTTGAGACCCAGTACTTC; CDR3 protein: CASSEVETQYF
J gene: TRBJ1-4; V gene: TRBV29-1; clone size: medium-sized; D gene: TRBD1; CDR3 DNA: TGCAGCGTCCTAGGACAGGGAGGGGAAAAACTGTTTTTT; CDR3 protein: CSVLGQGGEKLFF
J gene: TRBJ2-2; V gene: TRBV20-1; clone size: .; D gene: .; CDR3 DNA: TGCAGTGCTAGAGATCTATTAGACTTGCCGGCCGGGGAGCTGTTTTTT; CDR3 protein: CSARDLLDLPAGELFF
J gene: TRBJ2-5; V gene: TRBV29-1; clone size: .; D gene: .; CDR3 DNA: TGCAGCGTCCGGGGGCCCAACCAAGAGACCCAGTACTTC; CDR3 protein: CSVRGPNQETQYF
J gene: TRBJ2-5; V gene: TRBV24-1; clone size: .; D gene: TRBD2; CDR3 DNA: TGTGCCACCCTCGAGACTAGCACGAACCAAGAGACCCAGTACTTC; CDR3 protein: CATLETSTNQETQYF
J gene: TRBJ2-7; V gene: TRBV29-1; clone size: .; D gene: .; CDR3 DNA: TGCAGCGTCGGAACCGGGACCACTGGCTCCTACGAGCAGTACTTC; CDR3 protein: CSVGTGTTGSYEQYF
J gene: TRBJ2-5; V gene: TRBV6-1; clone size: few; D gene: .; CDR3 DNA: TGTGCCAGCAGTGAGATCTTACAAGAGACCCAGTACTTC; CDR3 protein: CASSEILQETQYF
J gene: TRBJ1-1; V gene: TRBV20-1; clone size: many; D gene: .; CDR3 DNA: TGCAGTGCTCCCGGTGTGGGGGGGGACACTGAAGCTTTCTTT; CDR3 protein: CSAPGVGGDTEAFF
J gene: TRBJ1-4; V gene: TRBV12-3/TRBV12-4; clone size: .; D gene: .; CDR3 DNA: TGTGCCAGCAGTGCCCCGGGACTCATCAATGAAAAACTGTTTTTT; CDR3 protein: CASSAPGLINEKLFF
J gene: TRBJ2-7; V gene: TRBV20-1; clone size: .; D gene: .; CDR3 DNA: TGCAGTGCTAGTTTCAGGAGCCCCTCCTACGAGCAGTACTTC; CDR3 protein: CSASFRSPSYEQYF
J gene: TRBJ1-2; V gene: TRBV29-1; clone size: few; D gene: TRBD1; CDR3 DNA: TGCAGCGTTGAACCCGGGACAGGGAGAGATGGCTACACCTTC; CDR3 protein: CSVEPGTGRDGYTF
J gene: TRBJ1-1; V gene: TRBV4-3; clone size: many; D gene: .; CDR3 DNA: TGCGCCAGCAGCCAAGTAACAAGCTTGGGCATGAACACTGAAGCTTTCTTT; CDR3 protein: CASSQVTSLGMNTEAFF
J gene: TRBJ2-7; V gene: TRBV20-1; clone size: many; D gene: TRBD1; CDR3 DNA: TGCAGTGCCGGTCCGGGACAGAGCTCCTACGAGCAGTACTTC; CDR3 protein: CSAGPGQSSYEQYF
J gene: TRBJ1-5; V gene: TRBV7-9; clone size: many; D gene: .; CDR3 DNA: TGTGCCAGCAGCCTACGGGGGGAGCAGCCCCAGCATTTT; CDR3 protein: CASSLRGEQPQHF
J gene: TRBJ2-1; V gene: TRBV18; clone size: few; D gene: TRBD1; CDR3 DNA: TGTGCCAGCTCACCACTAAGACAGGGTGGTGATGAGCAGTTCTTC; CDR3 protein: CASSPLRQGGDEQFF
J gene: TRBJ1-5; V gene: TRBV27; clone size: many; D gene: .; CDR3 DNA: TGTGCCAGCAGAGGTTCATACAATCAGCCCCAGCATTTT; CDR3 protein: CASRGSYNQPQHF
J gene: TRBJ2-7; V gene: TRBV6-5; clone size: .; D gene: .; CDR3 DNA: TGTGCCAGCAGTTGGGATATAACCTACGAGCAGTACTTC; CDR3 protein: CASSWDITYEQYF
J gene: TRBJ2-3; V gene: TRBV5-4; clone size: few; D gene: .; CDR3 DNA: TGTGCCAGCAGCTTGGGAGGCGATACGCAGTATTTT; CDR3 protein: CASSLGGDTQYF
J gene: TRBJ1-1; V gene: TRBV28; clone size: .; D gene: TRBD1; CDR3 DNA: TGTGCCAGCAGCCCGGGCAGGGGGTACATGAACACTGAAGCTTTCTTT; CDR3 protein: CASSPGRGYMNTEAFF
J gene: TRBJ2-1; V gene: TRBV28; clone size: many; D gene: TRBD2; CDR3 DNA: TGTGCCAGCAGTTTAATTCCTAGCGGGGGGGTCTACAATGAGCAGTTCTTC; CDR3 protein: CASSLIPSGGVYNEQFF
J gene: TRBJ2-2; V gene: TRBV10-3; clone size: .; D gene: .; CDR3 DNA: TGTGCCACCCATTCATCAAGCCCCGGGGAGCTGTTTTTT; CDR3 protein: CATHSSSPGELFF
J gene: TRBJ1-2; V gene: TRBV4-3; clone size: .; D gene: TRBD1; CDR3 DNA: TGCGCCAGCAGCCAGGACAGGGTAGGGGGTCGCTATGGCTACACCTTC; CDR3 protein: CASSQDRVGGRYGYTF
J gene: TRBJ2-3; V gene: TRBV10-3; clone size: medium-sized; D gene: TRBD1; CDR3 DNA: TGTGCCATCAGTCTAGGGCAGGGGGCAGATACGCAGTATTTT; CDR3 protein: CAISLGQGADTQYF